This T cell receptor (beta chain) was captured by sequencing in a study of OX40 agonist ivuxolimab in advanced cancers. The study's findings and limits: Relative to CD4+, CD8+ T cells held more expanded clones on average.

On this clone itself: Its specificity is not known.

Libraries were prepared by immunoSEQ multiplex PCR; TCRdb keeps only in-frame clonotypes and omits some of them. The sample consists of tens of thousands of clones, roughly 90% of them appearing once. Exclusion applied to patients with autoimmune disease history or systemic immunosuppression. The V end lost 6 bases, the J end lost 2 bases, and 14 bases lay between the germline ends. Looked up from germline, CDR1 is SNHLY and CDR2 is FYNNEI. CDR3 length: 15 residues. The receptor's source is an adult with an advanced solid tumor such as melanoma, head and neck, liver or kidney cancer. Sequenced here: CD4+ or CD8+ T cells sorted from blood, sampled in a trial of the OX40 agonist ivuxolimab. The chain joins TRBV2 to TRBJ1-5, with D unclear. In DNA, the CDR3 is TGTGCCAGCAGCAAATCGGACGGGCGCAATCAGCCCCAGCATTTT. It specifies CASSKSDGRNQPQHF.